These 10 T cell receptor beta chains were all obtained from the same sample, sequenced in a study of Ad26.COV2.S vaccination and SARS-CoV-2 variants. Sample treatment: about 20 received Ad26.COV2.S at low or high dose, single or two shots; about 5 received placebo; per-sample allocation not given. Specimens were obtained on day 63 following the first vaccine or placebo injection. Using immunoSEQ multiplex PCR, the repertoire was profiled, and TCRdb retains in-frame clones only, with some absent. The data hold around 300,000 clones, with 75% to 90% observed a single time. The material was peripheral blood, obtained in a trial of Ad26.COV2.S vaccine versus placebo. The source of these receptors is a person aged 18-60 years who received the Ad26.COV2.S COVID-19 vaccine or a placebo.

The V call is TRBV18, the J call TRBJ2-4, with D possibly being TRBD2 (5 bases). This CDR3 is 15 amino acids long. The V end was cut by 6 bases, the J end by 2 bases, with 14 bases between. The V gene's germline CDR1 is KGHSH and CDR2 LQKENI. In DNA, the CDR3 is TGTGCCAGCTCTCCGGAGGCAGGATCCAAAAACATTCAGTACTTC. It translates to CASSPEAGSKNIQYF.

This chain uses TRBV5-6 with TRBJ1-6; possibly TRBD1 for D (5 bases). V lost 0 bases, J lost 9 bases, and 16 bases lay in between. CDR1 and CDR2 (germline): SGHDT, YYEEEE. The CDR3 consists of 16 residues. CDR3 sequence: CASSLGSAGTGSPLHF. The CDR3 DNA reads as TGTGCCAGCAGCTTGGGGTCCGCCGGGACGGGTTCACCCCTCCACTTT.

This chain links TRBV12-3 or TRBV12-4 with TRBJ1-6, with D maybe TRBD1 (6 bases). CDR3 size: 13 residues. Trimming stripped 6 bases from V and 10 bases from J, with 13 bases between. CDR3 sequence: CASSQVQGSPLHF. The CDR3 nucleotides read TGTGCCAGCAGCCAGGTGCAGGGGTCACCCCTCCACTTT.

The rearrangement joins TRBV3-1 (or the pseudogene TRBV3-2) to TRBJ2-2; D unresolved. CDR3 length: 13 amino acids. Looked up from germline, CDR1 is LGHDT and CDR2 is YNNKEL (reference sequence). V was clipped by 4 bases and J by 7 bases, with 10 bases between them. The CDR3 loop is CASSLSAFGELFF. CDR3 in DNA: TGTGCCAGCAGCCTCTCCGCGTTCGGGGAGCTGTTTTTT.

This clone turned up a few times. The CDR3 protein is CASSLSEDTEAFF. The CDR3 bases are TGTGCCAGCAGCTTATCGGAGGACACTGAAGCTTTCTTT. The chain joins TRBV7-8 to TRBJ1-1, with D unresolved. Germline loops: CDR1 SGHVS, CDR2 FQNEAQ. There are 13 residues in the CDR3. The V gene lost 2 bases and the J gene lost 3 bases, with 7 bases spanning the gap.

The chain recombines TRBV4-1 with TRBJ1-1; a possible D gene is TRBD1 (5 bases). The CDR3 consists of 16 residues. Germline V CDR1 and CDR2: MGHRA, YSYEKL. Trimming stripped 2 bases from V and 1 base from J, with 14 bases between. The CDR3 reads CASSQPLTDRNTEAFF. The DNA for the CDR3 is TGCGCCAGCAGCCAACCACTAACCGACAGGAACACTGAAGCTTTCTTT.

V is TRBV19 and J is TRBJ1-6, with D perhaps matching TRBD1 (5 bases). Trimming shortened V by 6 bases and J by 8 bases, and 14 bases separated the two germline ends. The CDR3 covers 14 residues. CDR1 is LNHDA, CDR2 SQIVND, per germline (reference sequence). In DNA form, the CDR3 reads TGTGCCAGTAGCACGGTGGGGGGAGATTCACCCCTCCACTTT. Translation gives CASSTVGGDSPLHF. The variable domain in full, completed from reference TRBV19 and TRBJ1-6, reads DGGITQSPKYLFRKEGQNVTLSCEQNLNHDAMYWYRQDPGQGLRLIYYSQIVNDFQKGDIAEGYSVSREKKESFPLTVTSAQKNPTAFYLCASSTVGGDSPLHFGNGTRLTVT.

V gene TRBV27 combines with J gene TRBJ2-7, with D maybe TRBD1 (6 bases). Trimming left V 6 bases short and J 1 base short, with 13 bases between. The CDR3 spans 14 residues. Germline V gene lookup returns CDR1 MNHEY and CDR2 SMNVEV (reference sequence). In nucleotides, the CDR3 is TGTGCCAGCAGCCCCAGGGGAACATCCTACGAGCAGTACTTC. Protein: CASSPRGTSYEQYF.

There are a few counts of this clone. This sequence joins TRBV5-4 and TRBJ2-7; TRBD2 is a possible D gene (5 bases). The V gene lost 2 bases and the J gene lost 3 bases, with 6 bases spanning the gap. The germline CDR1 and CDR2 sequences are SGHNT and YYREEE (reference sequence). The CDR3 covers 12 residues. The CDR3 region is CASSFRGYEQYF. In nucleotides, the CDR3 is TGTGCCAGCAGCTTCCGGGGCTACGAGCAGTACTTC.

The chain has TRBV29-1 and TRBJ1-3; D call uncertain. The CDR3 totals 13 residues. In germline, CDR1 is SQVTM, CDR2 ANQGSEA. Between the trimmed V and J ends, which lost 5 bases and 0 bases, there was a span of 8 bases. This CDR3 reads CSVIWVSGNTIYF. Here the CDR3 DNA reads TGCAGCGTTATTTGGGTCTCTGGAAACACCATATATTTT.